The T cell receptor (beta chain) described here comes from a study of CD8 T cells in ankylosing spondylitis. Each CDR3 protein gets one entry after TCRdb re-called the 5' RACE reads with MiXCR. The sample has tens of thousands of distinct CDR3 sequences; roughly 10% are singletons. Study observations and caveats: Disease-associated clones were reportedly significantly overrepresented in matched ankylosing spondylitis synovial fluid. A TCR beta motif of several highly homologous variants seemed to mark ankylosing spondylitis blood.

Germline-derived CDR1 and CDR2 are SEHNR and FQNEAQ (reference sequence). The CDR3 runs to 16 residues. J lost 4 bases, V lost 3 bases, and 8 bases had no gene match. This clonotype was seen more than once but under ten times. Its antigen remains unknown. Sequencing used blood, either unsorted or a sorted T cell fraction (not recorded which). The TCR originated in a male donor with ankylosing spondylitis. V and J are TRBV7-9 and TRBJ1-4; 7 bases match TRBD1. The CDR3 here is CASSLDLGQINEKLFF. CDR3 DNA sequence: TGTGCCAGCAGCTTGGATCTGGGACAGATTAATGAAAAACTGTTTTTT.